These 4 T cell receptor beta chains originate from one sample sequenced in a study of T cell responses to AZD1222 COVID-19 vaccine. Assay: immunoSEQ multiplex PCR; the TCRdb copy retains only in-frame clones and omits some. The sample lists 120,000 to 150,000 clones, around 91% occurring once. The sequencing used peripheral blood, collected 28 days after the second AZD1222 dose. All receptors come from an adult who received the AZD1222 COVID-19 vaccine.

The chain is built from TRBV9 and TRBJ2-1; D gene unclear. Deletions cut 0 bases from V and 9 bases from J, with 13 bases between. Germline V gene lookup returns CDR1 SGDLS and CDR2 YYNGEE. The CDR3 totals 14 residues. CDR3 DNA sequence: TGTGCCAGCAGCGTAGTCTCGCTAGATGGTGAGCAGTTCTTC. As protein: CASSVVSLDGEQFF. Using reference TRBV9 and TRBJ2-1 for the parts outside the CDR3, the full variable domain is DSGVTQTPKHLITATGQRVTLRCSPRSGDLSVYWYQQSLDQGLQFLIQYYNGEERAKGNILERFSAQQFPDLHSELNLSSLELGDSALYFCASSVVSLDGEQFFGPGTRLTVL.

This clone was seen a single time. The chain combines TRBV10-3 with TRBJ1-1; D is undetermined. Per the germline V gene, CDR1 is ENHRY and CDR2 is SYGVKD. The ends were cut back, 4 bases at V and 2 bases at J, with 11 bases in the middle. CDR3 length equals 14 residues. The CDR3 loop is CAISVEDKNTEAFF. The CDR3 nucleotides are TGTGCCATCAGTGTAGAAGACAAAAACACTGAAGCTTTCTTT.

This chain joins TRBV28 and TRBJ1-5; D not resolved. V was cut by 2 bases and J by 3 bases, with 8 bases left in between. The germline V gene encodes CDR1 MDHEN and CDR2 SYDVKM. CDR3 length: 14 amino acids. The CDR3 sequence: CASSLKDFNQPQHF. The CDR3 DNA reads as TGTGCCAGCAGTTTAAAGGATTTCAATCAGCCCCAGCATTTT.

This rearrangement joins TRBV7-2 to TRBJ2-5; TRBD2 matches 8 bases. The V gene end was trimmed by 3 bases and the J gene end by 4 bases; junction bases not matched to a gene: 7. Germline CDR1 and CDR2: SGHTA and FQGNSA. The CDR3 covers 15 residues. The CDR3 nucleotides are TGTGCCAGCAGCTTGTTGGGACTAGTGAGAGAGACCCAGTACTTC. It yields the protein CASSLLGLVRETQYF.